Listed here is a single T cell receptor beta chain. The sample belongs to a study of blood T cell repertoires in COVID-19. The CDR3 has 15 residues. Germline CDR1 and CDR2: SGHRS and YFSETQ. Trimming removed 0 bases from V and 0 bases from J, with 7 bases in between. In the original processing: From reference gene primer amplification, estimates of nucleated cell counts were derived. Sequenced by immunoSEQ multiplex PCR; TCRdb stores in-frame clones only, minus some. That table supplies the V and J calls and clone size; D and trimming were determined from the DNA. The repertoire holds approximately 150,000 clones, with approximately 83% as singletons.

This sequence was found in a human donor in a cohort sampled during active COVID-19. The chain carries TRBV5-1 and TRBJ1-5; D unclear. Sequencing was done on a sample of peripheral blood. In nucleotides, the CDR3 is TGCGCCAGCAGCTTGGCCGGGGATAGCAATCAGCCCCAGCATTTT. This sequence encodes CASSLAGDSNQPQHF. The full variable domain, in which reference TRBV5-1 and TRBJ1-5 provide the parts outside the CDR3, is KAGVTQTPRYLIKTRGQQVTLSCSPISGHRSVSWYQQTPGQGLQFLFEYFSETQRNKGNFPGRFSGRQFSNSRSEMNVSTLELGDSALYLCASSLAGDSNQPQHFGDGTRLSIL.